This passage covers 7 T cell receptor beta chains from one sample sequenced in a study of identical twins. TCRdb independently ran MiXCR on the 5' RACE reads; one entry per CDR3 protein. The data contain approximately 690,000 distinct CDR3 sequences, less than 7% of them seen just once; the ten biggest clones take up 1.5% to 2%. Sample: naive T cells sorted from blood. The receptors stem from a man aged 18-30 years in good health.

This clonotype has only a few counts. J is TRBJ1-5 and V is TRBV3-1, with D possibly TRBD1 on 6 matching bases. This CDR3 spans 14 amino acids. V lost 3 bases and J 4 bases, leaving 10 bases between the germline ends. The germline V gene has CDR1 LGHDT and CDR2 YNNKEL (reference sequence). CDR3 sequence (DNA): TGTGCCAGCAGCCAGCGGACAGATAATCAGCCCCAGCATTTT. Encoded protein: CASSQRTDNQPQHF.

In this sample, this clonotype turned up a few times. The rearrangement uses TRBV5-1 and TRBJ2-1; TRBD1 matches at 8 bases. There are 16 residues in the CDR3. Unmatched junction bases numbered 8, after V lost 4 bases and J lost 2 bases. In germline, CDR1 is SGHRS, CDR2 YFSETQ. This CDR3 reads CASSNRQGWTYNEQFF. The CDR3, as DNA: TGCGCCAGCAGCAATCGACAGGGGTGGACCTACAATGAGCAGTTCTTC.

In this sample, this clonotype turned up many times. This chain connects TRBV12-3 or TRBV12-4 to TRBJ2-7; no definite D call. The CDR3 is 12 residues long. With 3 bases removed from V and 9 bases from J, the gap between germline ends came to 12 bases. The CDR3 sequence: CASSFSGTVQYF. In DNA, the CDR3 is TGTGCCAGCAGTTTCTCCGGAACGGTGCAGTACTTC.

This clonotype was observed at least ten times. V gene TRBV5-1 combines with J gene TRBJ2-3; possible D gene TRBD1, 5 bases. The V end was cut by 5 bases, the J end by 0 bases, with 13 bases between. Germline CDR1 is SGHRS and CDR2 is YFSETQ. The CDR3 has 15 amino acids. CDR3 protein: CASRAGQASTDTQYF. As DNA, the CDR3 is TGCGCCAGCAGAGCAGGACAAGCCAGCACAGATACGCAGTATTTT.

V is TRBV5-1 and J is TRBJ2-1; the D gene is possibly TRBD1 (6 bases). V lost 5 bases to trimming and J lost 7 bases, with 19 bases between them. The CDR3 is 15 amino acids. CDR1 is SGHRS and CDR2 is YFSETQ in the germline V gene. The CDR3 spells CASSSGTLRGNEQFF. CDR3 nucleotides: TGCGCCAGCAGTTCCGGGACCCTAAGGGGGAATGAGCAGTTCTTC. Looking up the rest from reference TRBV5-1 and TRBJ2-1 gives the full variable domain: KAGVTQTPRYLIKTRGQQVTLSCSPISGHRSVSWYQQTPGQGLQFLFEYFSETQRNKGNFPGRFSGRQFSNSRSEMNVSTLELGDSALYLCASSSGTLRGNEQFFGPGTRLTVL.

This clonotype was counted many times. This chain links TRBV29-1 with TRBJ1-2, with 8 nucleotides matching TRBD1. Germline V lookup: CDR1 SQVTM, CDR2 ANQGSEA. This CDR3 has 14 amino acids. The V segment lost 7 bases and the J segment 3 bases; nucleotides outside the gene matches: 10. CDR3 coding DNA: TGCAGCGCCTCGGACAGGGAGGTATACTATGGCTACACCTTC. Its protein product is CSASDREVYYGYTF.

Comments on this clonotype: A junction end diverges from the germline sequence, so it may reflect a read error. DNA for the CDR3: TGCAGCCTTGAAATTAGCTCCTACAATGAGCAGTTCTTC. This codes for CSLEISSYNEQFF. J is TRBJ2-1 and V is TRBV29-1; D is unclear. CDR1 SQVTM and CDR2 ANQGSEA come from the germline V gene. CDR3 size: 13 residues.